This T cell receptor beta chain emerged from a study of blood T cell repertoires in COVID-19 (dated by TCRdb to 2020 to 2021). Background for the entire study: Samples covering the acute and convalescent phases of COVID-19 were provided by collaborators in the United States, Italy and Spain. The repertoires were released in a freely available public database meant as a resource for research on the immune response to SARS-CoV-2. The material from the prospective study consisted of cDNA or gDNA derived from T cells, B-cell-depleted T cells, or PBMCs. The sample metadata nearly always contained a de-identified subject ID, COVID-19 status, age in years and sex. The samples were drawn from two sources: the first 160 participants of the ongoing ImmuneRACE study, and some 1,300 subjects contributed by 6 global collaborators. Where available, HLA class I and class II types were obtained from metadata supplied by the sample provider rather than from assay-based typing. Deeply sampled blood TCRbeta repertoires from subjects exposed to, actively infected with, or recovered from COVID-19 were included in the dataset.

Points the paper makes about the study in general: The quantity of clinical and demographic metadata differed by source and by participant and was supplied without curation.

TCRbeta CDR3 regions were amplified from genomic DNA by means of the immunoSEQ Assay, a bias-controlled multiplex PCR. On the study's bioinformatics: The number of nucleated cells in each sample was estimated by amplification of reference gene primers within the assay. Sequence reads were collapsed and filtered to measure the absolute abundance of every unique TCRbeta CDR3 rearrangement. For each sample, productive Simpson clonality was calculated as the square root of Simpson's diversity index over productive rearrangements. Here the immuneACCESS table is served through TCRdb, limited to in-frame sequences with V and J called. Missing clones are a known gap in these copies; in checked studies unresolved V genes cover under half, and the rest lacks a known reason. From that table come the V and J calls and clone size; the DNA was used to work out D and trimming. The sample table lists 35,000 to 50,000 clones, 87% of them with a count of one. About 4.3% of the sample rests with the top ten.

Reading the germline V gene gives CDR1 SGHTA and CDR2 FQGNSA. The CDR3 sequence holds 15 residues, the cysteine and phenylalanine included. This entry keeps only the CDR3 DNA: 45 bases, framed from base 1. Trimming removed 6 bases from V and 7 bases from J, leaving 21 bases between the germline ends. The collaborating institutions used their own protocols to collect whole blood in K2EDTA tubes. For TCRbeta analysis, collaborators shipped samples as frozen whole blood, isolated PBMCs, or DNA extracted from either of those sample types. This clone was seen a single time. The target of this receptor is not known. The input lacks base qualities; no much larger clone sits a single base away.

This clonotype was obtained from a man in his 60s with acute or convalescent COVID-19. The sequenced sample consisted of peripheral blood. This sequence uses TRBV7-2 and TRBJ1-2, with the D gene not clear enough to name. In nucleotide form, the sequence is TGTGCCAGCAGGGGAGTGGCAACCCTCAAAGGTGGCTACACCTTC. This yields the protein CASRGVATLKGGYTF.